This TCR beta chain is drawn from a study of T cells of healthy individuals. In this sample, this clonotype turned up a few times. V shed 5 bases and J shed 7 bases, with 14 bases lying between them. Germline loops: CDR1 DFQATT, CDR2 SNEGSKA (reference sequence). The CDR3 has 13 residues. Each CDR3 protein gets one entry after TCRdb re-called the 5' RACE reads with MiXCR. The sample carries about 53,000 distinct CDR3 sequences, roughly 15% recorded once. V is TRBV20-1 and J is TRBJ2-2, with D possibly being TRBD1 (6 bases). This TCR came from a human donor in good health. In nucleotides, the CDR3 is TGCAGTGCTGGTGGGGGCGTCGGCGGGGAGCTGTTTTTT. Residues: CSAGGGVGGELFF.